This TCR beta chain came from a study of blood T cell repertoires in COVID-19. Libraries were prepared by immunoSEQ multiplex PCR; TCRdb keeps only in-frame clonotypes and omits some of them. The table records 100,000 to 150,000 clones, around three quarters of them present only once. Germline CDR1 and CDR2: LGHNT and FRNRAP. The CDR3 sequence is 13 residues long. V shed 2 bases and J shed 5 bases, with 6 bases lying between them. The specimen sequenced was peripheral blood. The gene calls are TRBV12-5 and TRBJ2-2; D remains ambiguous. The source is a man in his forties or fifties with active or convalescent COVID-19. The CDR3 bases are TGTGCTAGTGGTTTGCCCCTGACCGGGGAGCTGTTTTTT. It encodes CASGLPLTGELFF.